This note documents a single TCR beta chain sequence. Its target is unknown. The V gene end was trimmed by 6 bases and the J gene end by 8 bases; junction bases not matched to a gene: 7. Looked up from germline, CDR1 is DFQATT and CDR2 is SNEGSKA (reference sequence). The CDR3 is 12 residues long. The record originates from a study of T cells in Graves' hyperthyroidism and ophthalmopathy. Study observations and caveats: A model of 13 V-J features distinguished ophthalmopathy from stable hyperthyroidism.

Amplification of TCR beta CDR3 regions was performed using RNA transcripts as template. The primer set for the first-round RT-PCR of the TCR CDR3 was HTBI. TCRdb itself ran the multiplex PCR reads through MiXCR, one entry per CDR3 protein. The data show 600,000 or so distinct CDR3 sequences, around 46% seen once. Stability of Graves' hyperthyroidism was defined as absent ophthalmopathy progression within 18 months. Uncontrolled infection, other autoimmune disease, pregnancy or lactation barred patients from enrollment. The diagnoses drew upon clinical symptoms, serum thyroxine and TRAb, thyroid ultrasound and orbital computed tomography.

The sequencing input was peripheral blood or thyroid tissue (not recorded which). The chain couples TRBV20-1 to TRBJ1-1; 9 bases line up with TRBD1. This receptor was obtained from a young woman with Graves' hyperthyroidism. DNA for the CDR3: TGCAGTGCAAGGACAGGGGAGGTGGAAGCTTTCTTT. As protein: CSARTGEVEAFF.